The rows below give T cell receptor beta chains drawn from one sample of a study of spatial heterogeneity in lung cancer. MiXCR, run by TCRdb on the 5' RACE reads, gives a single entry per CDR3 protein. The sample lists around 4,800 distinct CDR3 sequences, roughly 22% occurring once. The sample consisted of lung tumor tissue, taken at surgery. The receptor source for this set is a male donor with early-stage non-small cell lung cancer. The CDR3 runs from the conserved cysteine through the conserved F or W. The D gene is left open where the match is weak. Rows may omit the clone size; those that give it use once, few, many or a size class.

TRBJ2-3 | NA | NA | TRBV9 | TGTGCCAGCAGCGGGGGGCCCACAGATACGCAGTATTTT | CASSGGPTDTQYF
TRBJ2-3 | NA | NA | TRBV29-1 | TGCAGCGTCGCGGACGGGACAGATACGCAGTATTTT | CSVADGTDTQYF
TRBJ2-1 | TRBD2 | few | TRBV7-6 | TGTGCCAGCAGCTTAAGCGGGAGCTCCTACAATGAGCAGTTCTTC | CASSLSGSSYNEQFF
TRBJ2-7 | TRBD2 | many | TRBV9 | TGTGCCAGCAGCGTAGGACCTTGGAAAGGGCGGGAGGCGACCTACGAGCAGTACTTC | CASSVGPWKGREATYEQYF
TRBJ1-5 | TRBD1 | few | TRBV2 | TGTGCCAGCAGTGAAGGACAGGGGGCCCAGCCCCAGCATTTT | CASSEGQGAQPQHF
TRBJ1-2 | NA | few | TRBV28 | TGTGCCAGCAGTTTTACTAACTATGACTACACCTTC | CASSFTNYDYTF
TRBJ2-1 | NA | medium-sized | TRBV7-2 | TGTGCCAGCAGCTTAGACTGGGATGAGCAGTTCTTC | CASSLDWDEQFF
TRBJ1-2 | TRBD1 | few | TRBV20-1 | TGCAGTGCTCCCAAGAGGAGATCAGGGGGGTACGGCTACACCTTC | CSAPKRRSGGYGYTF
TRBJ1-3 | NA | NA | TRBV7-2 | TGTGCCAGCAGCTCACCGAAGGGAGAAAACACCATATATTTT | CASSSPKGENTIYF
TRBJ2-4 | TRBD1 | medium-sized | TRBV18 | TGTGCCAGCTCACCACCCCCTACAGGGGGGCACATTCAGTACTTC | CASSPPPTGGHIQYF
TRBJ2-1 | NA | few | TRBV4-1 | TGCGCCAGCAGCCCTGACTGGGACTTC | CASSPDWDF
TRBJ2-2 | NA | medium-sized | TRBV6-2/TRBV6-3 | TGTGCCAGCAGGGACGGGGAGCTGTTTTTT | CASRDGELFF
TRBJ2-3 | NA | once | TRBV6-6 | TGTGCCAGCCGACAGTTCACAGATACGCAGTATTTT | CASRQFTDTQYF
TRBJ1-6 | NA | many | TRBV5-4 | TGTGCCAGCAGCTTAACACAAAATTCACCCCTCCACTTT | CASSLTQNSPLHF
TRBJ2-5 | NA | medium-sized | TRBV7-7 | TGTGCCAGCAGCTTAGCTGGCCCCAGAGCGGAGACCCAGTACTTC | CASSLAGPRAETQYF
TRBJ2-1 | TRBD1 | few | TRBV7-8 | TGTGCCAGCAGCCGGGGACAGGCGTGGGATGAGCAGTTCTTC | CASSRGQAWDEQFF
TRBJ2-1 | TRBD1 | few | TRBV29-1 | TGCAGCGTTACCCGGGACAGGGTGGGGGATGAGCAGTTCTTC | CSVTRDRVGDEQFF
TRBJ1-1 | NA | few | TRBV12-3/TRBV12-4 | TGTGCCAGCAGTGACCGACAGGCAATCCTGAACACTGAAGCTTTCTTT | CASSDRQAILNTEAFF
TRBJ1-2 | NA | medium-sized | TRBV27 | TGTGCCAGCAGCTCAATCGGACAGTTCCCCTATGGCTACACCTTC | CASSSIGQFPYGYTF
TRBJ2-2 | NA | many | TRBV6-5 | TGTGCCAGCAGTTATCGCCCCCAGGCCTGGGAGAACACCGGGGAGCTGTTTTTT | CASSYRPQAWENTGELFF
TRBJ2-3 | NA | medium-sized | TRBV12-3/TRBV12-4 | TGTGCCAGCAGCCCGGACTTGGGTACGCAGTATTTT | CASSPDLGTQYF
TRBJ2-3 | NA | NA | TRBV9 | TGTGCCAGCAGCGTAGCGAGGTATTTCACAGATACGCAGTATTTT | CASSVARYFTDTQYF
TRBJ2-7 | TRBD2 | NA | TRBV7-2 | TGTGCCAGCAGATTCGCCGGGACTAGCTCCTACGAGCAGTACTTC | CASRFAGTSSYEQYF
TRBJ2-5 | NA | few | TRBV12-3/TRBV12-4 | TGTGCCAGCAGTTTTTTGCTGACCAGAGAGACCCAGTACTTC | CASSFLLTRETQYF
TRBJ2-3 | NA | NA | TRBV6-1 | TGTGCCAGCAGTGAAGAGGGGGGGGGCACAGATACGCAGTATTTT | CASSEEGGGTDTQYF
TRBJ1-4 | NA | medium-sized | TRBV18 | TGTGCCAGCTCACCATCCGCAGCAACTAATGAAAAACTGTTTTTT | CASSPSAATNEKLFF
TRBJ2-7 | TRBD1 | NA | TRBV3-1 | TGTGCCAGCAGCCTTACCGGGACAGCCTACGAGCAGTACTTC | CASSLTGTAYEQYF
TRBJ1-2 | TRBD1 | few | TRBV20-1 | TGCAGTGCCAACAGGGGCTTGAACTATGGCTACACCTTC | CSANRGLNYGYTF
TRBJ2-3 | TRBD2 | NA | TRBV24-1 | TGTGCCACCAGTGAAGAGAGCGGGGGCACAGATACGCAGTATTTT | CATSEESGGTDTQYF
TRBJ2-1 | TRBD2 | medium-sized | TRBV19 | TGTGCCAGTAGTATAGGTGGCGGGACTACCTCCTACAATGAGCAGTTCTTC | CASSIGGGTTSYNEQFF
TRBJ2-5 | NA | medium-sized | TRBV7-7 | TGTGCCAGCAGCCCGAACAGGATTCGAGAGACCCAGTACTTC | CASSPNRIRETQYF
TRBJ2-3 | NA | NA | TRBV27 | TGTGCCAGCAGCCAACCTAGCACAGATACGCAGTATTTT | CASSQPSTDTQYF
TRBJ2-1 | NA | NA | TRBV2 | TGTGCCAGCATGTTGGGCTCCTACAATGAGCAGTTCTTC | CASMLGSYNEQFF
TRBJ2-7 | NA | NA | TRBV12-3/TRBV12-4 | TGTGCCAGCAGTTTTGGGCCAGAGCAGTACTTC | CASSFGPEQYF
TRBJ2-3 | NA | few | TRBV7-4 | TGTGCCAGCAGCTTAACCCCTGCCGGACCTAGCACAGATACGCAGTATTTT | CASSLTPAGPSTDTQYF
TRBJ2-1 | TRBD2 | medium-sized | TRBV23-1 | TGCGCCAGCAGTCAATCCTTCCGGACTAGCGGTAACAATGAGCAGTTCTTC | CASSQSFRTSGNNEQFF
TRBJ2-2 | NA | few | TRBV20-1 | TGCAGATTCGCCGTGGGTCGGGAGAACACCGGGGAGCTGTTTTTT | CRFAVGRENTGELFF
TRBJ1-1 | TRBD1 | few | TRBV7-2 | TGTGCCAGCAGGAACCGGGACAGGGGCACTGAAGCTTTCTTT | CASRNRDRGTEAFF
TRBJ2-1 | NA | NA | TRBV27 | TGTGCCAGCAGTTTATATCGCGCTCAGGGTGATGAGCAGTTCTTC | CASSLYRAQGDEQFF
TRBJ2-3 | NA | many | TRBV4-3 | TGCGCCAGCAGCCAAGAGGGCTCAGGGGTAATGGCGGGGGCCACAGATACGCAGTATTTT | CASSQEGSGVMAGATDTQYF
TRBJ2-1 | TRBD1 | NA | TRBV7-2 | TGTGCCAGCAGCCGGACCGGGACAGGTTACAATGAGCAGTTCTTC | CASSRTGTGYNEQFF